What follows is one TCR beta chain and its context. In this sample, this clone turned up once. What this receptor recognizes is not known. There are no base qualities to consult, and no much larger clone falls within one base. Preparation of the library involved the immunoSEQ multiplex PCR assay. As stored in TCRdb, this immuneACCESS dataset retains in-frame rearrangements with V and J assigned. A fraction of the clones does not appear; measured against another copy, unresolved V genes explain less than half of the discrepancy, and the remainder lacks a known reason. The sample table records 200,000 or so clones; around 94% of these occur just once. The top ten hold approximately 1.4% of the sample. The data belong to a study of control samples from healthy donors and cancer patients (TCRdb year 2020). CDR1 and CDR2 (KGHSH, LQKENI) derive from the germline V gene. The CDR3 goes from the cysteine to the phenylalanine over 14 residues. Of all the DNA, just the CDR3 is kept, 42 bases in frame from base 1. V and J are trimmed by 3 bases and 9 bases, and the gene matches miss 5 bases of the junction.

The TCR was taken from a man in his forties or fifties in good health. Rearrangement joined TRBV18 to TRBJ2-1; the junction holds 10 bases that match TRBD1. Material: blood. The nucleotide sequence reads TGTGCCAGCTCACCGGACAGGGGGGGTGGTGAGCAGTTCTTC. The encoded protein is CASSPDRGGGEQFF.